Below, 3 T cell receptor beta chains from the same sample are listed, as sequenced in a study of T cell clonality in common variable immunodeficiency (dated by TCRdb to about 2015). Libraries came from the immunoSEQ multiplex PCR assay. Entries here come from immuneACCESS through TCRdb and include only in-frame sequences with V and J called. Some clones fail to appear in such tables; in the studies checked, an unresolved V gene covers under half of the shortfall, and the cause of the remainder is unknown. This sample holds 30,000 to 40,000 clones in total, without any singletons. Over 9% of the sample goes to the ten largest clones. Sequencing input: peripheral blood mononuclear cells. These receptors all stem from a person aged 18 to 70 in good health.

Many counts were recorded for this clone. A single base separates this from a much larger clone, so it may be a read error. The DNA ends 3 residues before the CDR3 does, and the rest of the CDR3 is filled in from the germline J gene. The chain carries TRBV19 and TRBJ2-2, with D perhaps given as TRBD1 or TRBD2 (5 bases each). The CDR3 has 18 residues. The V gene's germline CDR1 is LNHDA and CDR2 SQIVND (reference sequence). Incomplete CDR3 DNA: TGTGCCAGTAGTGCCCTGAGGGCCGAACTCTCTGGGGCCAACGTG. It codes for CASSALRAELSGANV. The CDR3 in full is CASSALRAELSGANVLFF.

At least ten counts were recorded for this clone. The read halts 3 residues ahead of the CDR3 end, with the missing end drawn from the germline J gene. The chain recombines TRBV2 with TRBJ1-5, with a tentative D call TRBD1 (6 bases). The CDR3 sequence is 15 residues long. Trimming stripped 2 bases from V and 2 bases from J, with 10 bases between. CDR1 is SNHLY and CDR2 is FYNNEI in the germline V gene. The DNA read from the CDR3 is TGTGCCAGCAGTGAACAGGGGAGCGGCAATCAGCCC. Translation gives CASSEQGSGNQP. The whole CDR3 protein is CASSEQGSGNQPQHF.

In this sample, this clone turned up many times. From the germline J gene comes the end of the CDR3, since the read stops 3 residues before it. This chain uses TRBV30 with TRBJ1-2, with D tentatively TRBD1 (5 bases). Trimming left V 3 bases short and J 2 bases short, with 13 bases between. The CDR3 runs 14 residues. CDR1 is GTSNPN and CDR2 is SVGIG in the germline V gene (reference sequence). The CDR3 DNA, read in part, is TGTGCCTGGAGCTTAGGGACTTCCAACTATGGC. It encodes CAWSLGTSNYG. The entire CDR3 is CAWSLGTSNYGYTF.